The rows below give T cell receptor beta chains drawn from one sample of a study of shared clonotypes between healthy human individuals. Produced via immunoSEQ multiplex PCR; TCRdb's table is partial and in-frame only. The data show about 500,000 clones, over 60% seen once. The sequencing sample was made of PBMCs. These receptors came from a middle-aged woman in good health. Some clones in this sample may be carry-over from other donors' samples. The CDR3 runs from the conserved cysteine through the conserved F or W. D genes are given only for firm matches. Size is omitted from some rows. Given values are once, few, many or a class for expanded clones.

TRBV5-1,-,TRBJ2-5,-,CASSVLAGAPETQYF,TGCGCCAGCAGCGTCCTGGCGGGTGCCCCTGAGACCCAGTACTTC
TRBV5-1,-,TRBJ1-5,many,CASSQQGGNQPQHF,TGCGCCAGCAGCCAGCAGGGCGGGAATCAGCCCCAGCATTTT
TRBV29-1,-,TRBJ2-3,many,CSVDRSLGTDTQYF,TGCAGCGTTGACCGGTCCCTCGGCACAGATACGCAGTATTTT
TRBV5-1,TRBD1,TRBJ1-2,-,CASSPQGARANYGYTF,TGCGCCAGCAGCCCGCAGGGGGCGCGGGCTAACTATGGCTACACCTTC
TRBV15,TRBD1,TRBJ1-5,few,CATSRVAGGGQPQHF,TGTGCCACCAGCAGAGTCGCAGGGGGAGGCCAGCCCCAGCATTTT
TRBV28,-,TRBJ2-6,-,CASSRRDDSGANVLTF,TGTGCCAGCAGTCGCCGGGACGACTCTGGGGCCAACGTCCTGACTTTC
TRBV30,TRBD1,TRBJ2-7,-,CAWSVTGGFYEQYF,TGTGCCTGGAGTGTCACAGGGGGCTTCTACGAGCAGTACTTC
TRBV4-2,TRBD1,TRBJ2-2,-,CASSQDRGLDGELFF,TGTGCCAGCAGCCAAGATAGGGGGCTTGACGGGGAGCTGTTTTTT
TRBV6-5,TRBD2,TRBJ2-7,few,CASSYRLAGAEQYF,TGTGCCAGCAGTTATCGGCTAGCGGGAGCCGAGCAGTACTTC
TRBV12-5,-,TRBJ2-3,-,CASGPPGSTDTQYF,TGTGCTAGTGGCCCCCCAGGGTCCACAGATACGCAGTATTTT
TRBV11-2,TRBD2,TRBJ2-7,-,CASSPGGSGPWGEQYF,TGTGCCAGCAGCCCCGGTGGTAGCGGGCCATGGGGAGAGCAGTACTTC
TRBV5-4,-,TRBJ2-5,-,CASSLGGGLQETQYF,TGTGCCAGCAGCTTGGGGGGCGGCCTGCAAGAGACCCAGTACTTC
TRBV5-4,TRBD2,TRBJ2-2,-,CASSSMTSGSAGELFF,TGTGCCAGCAGCTCCATGACTAGCGGGAGCGCCGGGGAGCTGTTTTTT
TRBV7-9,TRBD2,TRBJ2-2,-,CASSFWPKRSGRETGELFF,TGTGCCAGCAGCTTCTGGCCCAAAAGAAGCGGGAGAGAGACCGGGGAGCTGTTTTTT
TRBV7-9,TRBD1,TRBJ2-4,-,CASSLRGQPQNIQYF,TGTGCCAGCAGCTTAAGGGGACAGCCCCAAAACATTCAGTACTTC
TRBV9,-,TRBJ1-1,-,CASSPDLATNTEAFF,TGTGCCAGCAGCCCGGACCTGGCGACGAACACTGAAGCTTTCTTT
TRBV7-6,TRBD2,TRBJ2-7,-,CASSPGLAGVEQYF,TGTGCCAGCAGCCCGGGACTAGCGGGAGTCGAGCAGTACTTC
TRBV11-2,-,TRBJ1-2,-,CASSLAPLGDGYTF,TGTGCCAGCAGCCTAGCCCCATTAGGGGATGGCTACACCTTC
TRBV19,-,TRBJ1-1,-,CASRVDRFTEAFF,TGTGCCAGTAGGGTAGACAGGTTCACTGAAGCTTTCTTT
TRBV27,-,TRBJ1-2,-,CASSQTLKGGGYTF,TGTGCCAGCAGTCAGACTCTGAAGGGCGGCGGCTACACCTTC